This paragraph covers one TCR beta chain sequence. The target of this receptor is not known. Per-base quality was not reported, and no clone a single base away is much larger than it. The sample's treatment or condition label, decoded: 15 to 20 received Ad26.COV2.S at low or high dose, single or two shots; about 5 received placebo; per-sample allocation not given. Repertoires of vaccine and placebo recipients were sequenced from samples taken on day 63 after the first injection. Between 29 July and 7 August 2020, Cohort 1b enrolled 20 to 30 adults aged 18-55 years at one site in Boston, USA. As a vaccine, Ad26.COV2.S was a replication-incompetent adenovirus type 26 vector that expressed a prefusion-stabilized SARS-CoV-2 spike protein derived from the original Wuhan strain. The data were obtained in a study of Ad26.COV2.S vaccination and SARS-CoV-2 variants (dated by TCRdb to 2020 to 2023). For the study in its entirety: Donors in the vaccine arm were drawn from COV1001, a phase I-IIa trial of Ad26.COV2.S in healthy adults that was multicentre, randomized, double-blind and placebo-controlled. Dosing of Ad26.COV2.S was intramuscular, at either 5x10^10 or 1x10^11 viral particles, delivered as one shot or as two shots spaced 56 days apart. TCRbeta repertoire sequencing served as the tool for gauging how specific and how broad the SARS-CoV-2-reactive T cell receptors were following Ad26.COV2.S vaccination. The TCR-sequenced set comprised approximately 32 samples: approximately 20 Ad26.COV2.S vaccine recipients, 5 placebo recipients and 8 SARS-CoV-2 convalescent individuals. Participants in the trial were split at random into five groups of five each, receiving low-dose or high-dose Ad26.COV2.S once or twice, or else placebo on both occasions. Investigators did not know the trial group allocation while performing experiments and assessing outcomes. Results the study describes overall, beyond this receptor: The study was not powered for comparison of responses between vaccine doses or regimens. Spike-specific TCR breadth was higher in Ad26.COV2.S recipients than in placebo recipients (P = 0.0014). Substantial breadth of spike-specific CD8+ and CD4+ T cell responses was reported after vaccination. It was noted by the authors that total T cell responses may have been underestimated by the TCR breadth and depth analyses. Vaccine and placebo recipients had comparable non-spike TCR breadth, which fits with the vaccine containing only spike.

The immunoSEQ Assay was used to sequence TCRbeta CDR3 regions. After extraction, genomic DNA underwent amplification by bias-controlled multiplex PCR, followed by high-throughput sequencing. On the study's bioinformatics: Collapsing and filtering of sequences were performed to quantify the absolute abundance of each unique TCRbeta CDR3 region. T cell fraction was estimated by normalization of TCRbeta template counts to usable DNA, with usable DNA being measured through amplification of reference genes present in all nucleated cells. Repertoire TCRs were annotated as SARS-CoV-2-specific when V gene, CDR3 amino acid sequence and J gene were exactly matched to a known reactive TCR set. The reference SARS-CoV-2 TCR set was obtained from MIRA and was filtered for enrichment in COVID-19-positive ImmuneCODE repertoires, whereby public or cross-reactive TCRs were removed. Using the MIRA antigens, annotated TCRs were further analysed by specific ORF or by position within an ORF. Breadth was defined as the number of annotated unique rearrangements divided by the total number of unique productive rearrangements, and depth was defined as the summed frequency of the annotated unique rearrangements. Two-sided Wilcoxon rank-sum tests were used to compare TCR breadth between groups. Imported from immuneACCESS, the table was reduced by TCRdb to in-frame sequences with V and J called. These copies leave out some clones; in studies compared against another copy, an unresolved V gene accounts for under half, and the cause of the remainder is not known. V, J and clone size derive from that table, while D and trimming were established from the DNA sequence. This sample has about 370,000 clones in its table, and more than 85% of those were observed once. The ten largest make up about 3.6% of the sample.

Trimming costs V 5 bases and J 1 base, and their ends lie 14 bases apart. CDR1 and CDR2 are read off the germline V gene as SGHAT and FQNNGV. There are 15 amino acids in the CDR3, from cysteine to phenylalanine inclusive. The kept DNA is CDR3 alone, 45 bases in frame from the first base. The sample in question was peripheral blood, obtained in a trial of Ad26.COV2.S vaccine versus placebo. The rearrangement combines TRBV11-2 with TRBJ1-1, with a tentative D gene TRBD1 over 5 matching bases. The clonotype originates from a person aged 18-65 years who received the Ad26.COV2.S COVID-19 vaccine or a placebo. The DNA is TGTGCCAGCAGCGGCCAGCCGGGGGGGAACACTGAAGCTTTCTTT. Its protein is CASSGQPGGNTEAFF.